A selection of T cell receptor beta chains follows, all from one sample in a study of blood T cell repertoires in COVID-19. The data were produced by immunoSEQ multiplex PCR, yet TCRdb's version contains in-frame clones alone and is incomplete. The data hold around 300,000 clones, with under 90% observed a single time. The sequencing input was peripheral blood. Receptor source: a man aged 45-65 years with acute or convalescent COVID-19. The CDR3 runs from the conserved cysteine through the conserved F or W. Fields, in order: J gene, clone size, D gene, V gene, CDR3 DNA, CDR3 protein. A D gene is named only where the DNA matches it firmly. Not every row has a clone size; where given, it reads once, few, many or a size class.

j_call: TRBJ1-1; clone_size: -; d_call: -; v_call: TRBV7-2; cdr3_nt: TGTGCCAGCAGCTTAGTGCCAGACACTGAAGCTTTCTTT; cdr3_aa: CASSLVPDTEAFF
j_call: TRBJ1-2; clone_size: once; d_call: -; v_call: TRBV5-1; cdr3_nt: TGCGCCAGTCACCCGGACATAGCTAACTATGGCTACACCTTC; cdr3_aa: CASHPDIANYGYTF
j_call: TRBJ1-2; clone_size: -; d_call: -; v_call: TRBV5-1; cdr3_nt: TGCGCCAGCAGCCAGGACATTCAAATTGGCTACACCTTC; cdr3_aa: CASSQDIQIGYTF
j_call: TRBJ2-7; clone_size: -; d_call: -; v_call: TRBV19; cdr3_nt: TGTGCCAGTAGTATTACAGCCGTCTACGAGCAGTACTTC; cdr3_aa: CASSITAVYEQYF
j_call: TRBJ2-5; clone_size: -; d_call: TRBD2; v_call: TRBV4-2; cdr3_nt: TGTGCCAGCAGCCAAGAGGGGAGCGGGGGCCTAAAGACCCAGTACTTC; cdr3_aa: CASSQEGSGGLKTQYF
j_call: TRBJ2-2; clone_size: -; d_call: -; v_call: TRBV2; cdr3_nt: TGTGCCAGCAGTGGTGTACAGGGTGACACCGGGGAGCTGTTTTTT; cdr3_aa: CASSGVQGDTGELFF
j_call: TRBJ1-4; clone_size: once; d_call: TRBD1; v_call: TRBV24-1; cdr3_nt: TGTGCCATCCAGACCGTCCGGGACAGGGATGAAAAACTGTTTTTT; cdr3_aa: CAIQTVRDRDEKLFF
j_call: TRBJ2-1; clone_size: -; d_call: -; v_call: TRBV14; cdr3_nt: TGTGCCAGCCGTTCGACAGCGAGCTCCTACAATGAGCAGTTCTTC; cdr3_aa: CASRSTASSYNEQFF
j_call: TRBJ1-2; clone_size: once; d_call: TRBD1; v_call: TRBV12-3/TRBV12-4; cdr3_nt: TGTGCCAGCAGTTATAAGGGGGCATATGGCTACACCTTC; cdr3_aa: CASSYKGAYGYTF
j_call: TRBJ2-5; clone_size: -; d_call: TRBD1; v_call: TRBV7-3; cdr3_nt: TGTGCCAGCAGCCCGGGACAGCAAGAGACCCAGTACTTC; cdr3_aa: CASSPGQQETQYF
j_call: TRBJ2-7; clone_size: -; d_call: -; v_call: TRBV18; cdr3_nt: TGTGCCAGCTCACCCGGACTTGAGAACGAGCAGTACTTC; cdr3_aa: CASSPGLENEQYF
j_call: TRBJ2-2; clone_size: few; d_call: -; v_call: TRBV11-2; cdr3_nt: TGTGCCAGCAGCTTAGATCCCTCCACCGGGGAGCTGTTTTTT; cdr3_aa: CASSLDPSTGELFF
j_call: TRBJ1-5; clone_size: -; d_call: -; v_call: TRBV28; cdr3_nt: TGTGCCAGCAGTCCCTATAGCAATCAGCCCCAGCATTTT; cdr3_aa: CASSPYSNQPQHF
j_call: TRBJ1-1; clone_size: -; d_call: -; v_call: TRBV30; cdr3_nt: TGTGCCTGGAGTGGGCTGACTACAACCGCTTTCTTT; cdr3_aa: CAWSGLTTTAFF
j_call: TRBJ1-1; clone_size: -; d_call: -; v_call: TRBV4-1; cdr3_nt: TGCGCCAGCGCTCGGGACACTGAAGCTTTCTTT; cdr3_aa: CASARDTEAFF
j_call: TRBJ1-5; clone_size: once; d_call: TRBD1; v_call: TRBV3-1/TRBV3-2; cdr3_nt: TGTGCCAGCAGCCCCAGGGGGTTAGGCAATCAGCCCCAGCATTTT; cdr3_aa: CASSPRGLGNQPQHF
j_call: TRBJ2-5; clone_size: -; d_call: TRBD1; v_call: TRBV6-5; cdr3_nt: TGTGCCAGCAGCCAGGGGGCCGGGGAGACCCAGTACTTC; cdr3_aa: CASSQGAGETQYF
j_call: TRBJ2-7; clone_size: -; d_call: TRBD1; v_call: TRBV3-1/TRBV3-2; cdr3_nt: TGTGCCAGCAGCCAAGTTGGGGCAGGGGGCTACGAGCAGTACTTC; cdr3_aa: CASSQVGAGGYEQYF
j_call: TRBJ2-6; clone_size: -; d_call: -; v_call: TRBV7-3; cdr3_nt: TGTGCCAGCAGCCCCAGTTGGGGGGCCAACGTCCTGACTTTC; cdr3_aa: CASSPSWGANVLTF
j_call: TRBJ2-2; clone_size: -; d_call: TRBD1; v_call: TRBV7-2; cdr3_nt: TGTGCCAGCAGCAGAGGGGGCGACACCGGGGAGCTGTTTTTT; cdr3_aa: CASSRGGDTGELFF
j_call: TRBJ2-4; clone_size: -; d_call: TRBD2; v_call: TRBV9; cdr3_nt: TGTGCCAGCAGCGTAGTAGCGGGGGGGCCTCAAAACATTCAGTACTTC; cdr3_aa: CASSVVAGGPQNIQYF
j_call: TRBJ2-3; clone_size: -; d_call: TRBD1; v_call: TRBV5-1; cdr3_nt: TGCGCCAGCACCGGGACAGGGGTTCTAGATACGCAGTATTTT; cdr3_aa: CASTGTGVLDTQYF
j_call: TRBJ2-1; clone_size: -; d_call: TRBD2; v_call: TRBV2; cdr3_nt: TGTGCCAGCCGAACTAGCGAGTACAATGAGCAGTTCTTC; cdr3_aa: CASRTSEYNEQFF
j_call: TRBJ2-7; clone_size: -; d_call: TRBD2; v_call: TRBV5-8; cdr3_nt: TGTGCCAGCAACCCTGGCATGGGACTAGCGGGGGCTTTCTCCTACTACGAGCAGTACTTC; cdr3_aa: CASNPGMGLAGAFSYYEQYF
j_call: TRBJ1-4; clone_size: -; d_call: -; v_call: TRBV20-1; cdr3_nt: TGCAGTGCTAGTTCAGGTTTTAATGAAAAACTGTTTTTT; cdr3_aa: CSASSGFNEKLFF
j_call: TRBJ1-1; clone_size: -; d_call: -; v_call: TRBV30; cdr3_nt: TGTGCCTGGACGCACAGCATGAACACTGAAGCTTTCTTT; cdr3_aa: CAWTHSMNTEAFF
j_call: TRBJ2-2; clone_size: -; d_call: TRBD2; v_call: TRBV10-2; cdr3_nt: TGCGCCAGCATTTTCGAGCGGGGAGGAACCGGGGAGCTGTTTTTT; cdr3_aa: CASIFERGGTGELFF
j_call: TRBJ2-1; clone_size: -; d_call: -; v_call: TRBV7-6; cdr3_nt: TGTGCCAGCAGCCCCATCGGCGGGGTGGCCTACAATGAGCAGTTCTTC; cdr3_aa: CASSPIGGVAYNEQFF
j_call: TRBJ2-1; clone_size: -; d_call: -; v_call: TRBV4-1; cdr3_nt: TGCGCCAGCAGCCAAGAGAAGGGGCCCCCCCATGAGCAGTTCTTC; cdr3_aa: CASSQEKGPPHEQFF
j_call: TRBJ1-5; clone_size: -; d_call: -; v_call: TRBV19; cdr3_nt: TGTGCCAGTAGTATAGGATCTCTGGGGAGGTACGATCAGCCCCAGCATTTT; cdr3_aa: CASSIGSLGRYDQPQHF
j_call: TRBJ1-6; clone_size: -; d_call: -; v_call: TRBV30; cdr3_nt: TGTGCCTGGAGTGTACACCCGGGGTCACCCCTCCACTTT; cdr3_aa: CAWSVHPGSPLHF
j_call: TRBJ2-1; clone_size: -; d_call: TRBD2; v_call: TRBV18; cdr3_nt: TGTGCCAGCTCACCAGGGCTAGCGGGAAGAAATGAGCAGTTCTTC; cdr3_aa: CASSPGLAGRNEQFF
j_call: TRBJ2-3; clone_size: -; d_call: TRBD1; v_call: TRBV19; cdr3_nt: TGTGCCAGTAAGGCGGGGGACAGGGGGCCATATCCGCAGTATTTT; cdr3_aa: CASKAGDRGPYPQYF
j_call: TRBJ1-4; clone_size: -; d_call: -; v_call: TRBV5-1; cdr3_nt: TGCGCCAGCAGCTTGACGGGAGACGGATCGGGGGAAAAACTGTTTTTT; cdr3_aa: CASSLTGDGSGEKLFF
j_call: TRBJ1-1; clone_size: once; d_call: -; v_call: TRBV18; cdr3_nt: TGTGCCAGCTCTCCTCGACGGGACATGAACACTGAAGCTTTCTTT; cdr3_aa: CASSPRRDMNTEAFF
j_call: TRBJ1-1; clone_size: -; d_call: -; v_call: TRBV10-3; cdr3_nt: TGTGCCATCAGTGAGTGGCAGGGGAGCACTGAAGCTTTCTTT; cdr3_aa: CAISEWQGSTEAFF
j_call: TRBJ1-6; clone_size: -; d_call: -; v_call: TRBV19; cdr3_nt: TGTGCCAGTACGACTGACTATAATTCACCCCTCCACTTT; cdr3_aa: CASTTDYNSPLHF
j_call: TRBJ1-1; clone_size: -; d_call: -; v_call: TRBV6-5; cdr3_nt: TGTGCCAGCAGTTACGGACCGGGACTAGAAACTTTCTTT; cdr3_aa: CASSYGPGLETFF
j_call: TRBJ1-3; clone_size: -; d_call: -; v_call: TRBV5-4; cdr3_nt: TGTGCCAGCAGCTTGGCAGGGGACCTTGGAAACACCATATATTTT; cdr3_aa: CASSLAGDLGNTIYF
j_call: TRBJ1-6; clone_size: -; d_call: TRBD1; v_call: TRBV6-2/TRBV6-3; cdr3_nt: TGTGCCAGCAGTTACGGGACAGGGTCTTCACCCCTCCACTTT; cdr3_aa: CASSYGTGSSPLHF
j_call: TRBJ2-7; clone_size: -; d_call: -; v_call: TRBV2; cdr3_nt: TGTGCCAGCCGAGGGGGAAGAGCTCTCTACGAGCAGTACTTC; cdr3_aa: CASRGGRALYEQYF
j_call: TRBJ1-2; clone_size: -; d_call: -; v_call: TRBV19; cdr3_nt: TGTGCCAGTAGTATAAATCCCGGGAGGTTGGATGGCTACACCTTC; cdr3_aa: CASSINPGRLDGYTF
j_call: TRBJ2-1; clone_size: -; d_call: TRBD2; v_call: TRBV6-2/TRBV6-3; cdr3_nt: TGTGCCAGCAGTCGAGCGGGGCGCCCGGGGAATGAGCAGTTCTTC; cdr3_aa: CASSRAGRPGNEQFF
j_call: TRBJ1-3; clone_size: -; d_call: -; v_call: TRBV10-3; cdr3_nt: TGTGCCATCAGTGTCGGACAGAGCTCTGGAAACACCATATATTTT; cdr3_aa: CAISVGQSSGNTIYF
j_call: TRBJ2-1; clone_size: -; d_call: -; v_call: TRBV3-1/TRBV3-2; cdr3_nt: TGTGCCAGCAGCCGCATAATCCGGGAAGGGTCCTACAATGAGCAGTTCTTC; cdr3_aa: CASSRIIREGSYNEQFF